These 15 T cell receptor beta chains came from one sample sequenced in a study of blood T cell repertoires in COVID-19. Data came from immunoSEQ multiplex PCR; TCRdb stores just in-frame clones and leaves some out. The sample records some 250,000 clones, more than 75% being singletons. Sequenced sample: peripheral blood. These receptor sequences come from an older man with acute or convalescent COVID-19.

The chain recombines TRBV28 with TRBJ2-1; TRBD1 matches at 9 bases. Losses at the gene ends were 1 base for V and 8 bases for J; bases not matched to a gene: 6. Per germline, CDR1 MDHEN and CDR2 SYDVKM. The CDR3 has 15 amino acids. The CDR3 loop reads CASSLFGQGIHEQFF. Written as DNA, the CDR3 is TGTGCCAGCAGTTTATTCGGACAGGGGATCCATGAGCAGTTCTTC. The full variable domain, rest sourced from reference TRBV28 and TRBJ2-1, is DVKVTQSSRYLVKRTGEKVFLECVQDMDHENMFWYRQDPGLGLRLIYFSYDVKMKEKGDIPEGYSVSREKKERFSLILESASTNQTSMYLCASSLFGQGIHEQFFGPGTRLTVL.

V and J are TRBV5-5 and TRBJ2-7, with TRBD1 matching over 12 bases. Trimming at V came to 2 bases and at J to 5 bases, leaving 11 bases not matched to a gene. The CDR3 has 17 residues. Looked up from germline, CDR1 is SGHKS and CDR2 is YYEKEE (reference sequence). CDR3 in amino acids: CASSFFVSGQGADEQYF. The CDR3 bases are TGTGCCAGCAGCTTCTTTGTATCGGGACAGGGGGCCGACGAGCAGTACTTC. The complete variable domain, with remaining parts taken from reference TRBV5-5 and TRBJ2-7, reads DAGVTQSPTHLIKTRGQQVTLRCSPISGHKSVSWYQQVLGQGPQFIFQYYEKEERGRGNFPDRFSARQFPNYSSELNVNALLLGDSALYLCASSFFVSGQGADEQYFGPGTRLTVT.

As regards this clone: A read error may account for a junction end that differs from germline. This same CDR3 is encoded by further DNA sequences in the sample. V and J are TRBV6-2 or TRBV6-3 and TRBJ1-1; D is perhaps TRBD1 (6 bases). The CDR3 has 14 amino acids. Germline CDR1 reads MNHEY; CDR2 reads SVGEGT. CDR3 nucleotide sequence: TGTGCCAGTAGTTACCAGACAGGGAACACTGAAGCTTTCTTT. Translation: CASSYQTGNTEAFF.

This clone was seen only a few times. This rearrangement joins TRBV10-3 to TRBJ2-2; tentatively, D is TRBD2 (5 bases). The V gene's germline CDR1 is ENHRY and CDR2 SYGVKD. Trimming cost V 6 bases and J 2 bases, with 13 bases left between them. The CDR3 length is 15 residues. The CDR3 DNA sequence: TGTGCCATCAGGAGGGCCCCCCTTAACACCGGGGAGCTGTTTTTT. As protein: CAIRRAPLNTGELFF.

The chain uses TRBV28 and TRBJ2-7; perhaps TRBD1 as D (5 bases). V lost 6 bases and J lost 2, with 20 bases in between. The length of the CDR3 is 16 residues. Germline CDR1 MDHEN, CDR2 SYDVKM. The CDR3: CASRTADRALAYEQYF. In nucleotides, the CDR3 is TGTGCCAGCAGAACTGCCGACAGAGCTCTGGCCTACGAGCAGTACTTC.

There are a few counts of this clone. This chain joins TRBV7-2 and TRBJ1-4; 11 nucleotides align to TRBD1. Germline V CDR1 and CDR2: SGHTA, FQGNSA. CDR3 length: 13 amino acids. J gave up 8 bases and V 6 bases, and 2 bases lay outside the gene matches. The CDR3 protein is CASRGTGGEKLFF. The CDR3 bases are TGTGCCAGCAGGGGGACAGGGGGAGAAAAACTGTTTTTT.

V gene TRBV11-1 combines with J gene TRBJ1-1; 7 nucleotides align to TRBD1. The V and J ends lost 5 bases and 6 bases, in that order; junction bases with no gene match: 9. The CDR3 is 14 amino acids. Germline lookup yields CDR1 SGHAT and CDR2 FQDESV (reference sequence). The DNA for the CDR3 is TGTGCCAGCAGCCTCCGACAGGGAGTCTCTGAAGCTTTCTTT. Amino acids: CASSLRQGVSEAFF.

This clone was detected only a few times. The gene calls are TRBV15 and TRBJ1-4; D gene ambiguous. The CDR3 has 15 amino acids. Trimming removed 3 bases at V and 5 bases at J, with 13 bases between. The germline CDR1 and CDR2 sequences are LNHNV and YYDKDF (reference sequence). CDR3 DNA sequence: TGTGCCACCAGCAGGAACCGGGTCCCGAATGAAAAACTGTTTTTT. Translated: CATSRNRVPNEKLFF.

The chain employs TRBV27 and TRBJ2-1, with 13 bases fitting TRBD2. The germline CDR1 and CDR2 sequences are MNHEY and SMNVEV (reference sequence). This CDR3 contains 16 residues. V gave up 5 bases and J gave up 2 bases; unmatched junction bases: 3. The CDR3, as DNA: TGTGCCAGCAGTGAACTAGCGGGAGGGCCCTACAATGAGCAGTTCTTC. Encoded protein: CASSELAGGPYNEQFF.

This clone was observed a single time. The CDR3 protein is CASSLKVAGFGETQYF. The CDR3 nucleotides read TGCGCCAGCAGCTTAAAGGTAGCGGGATTCGGTGAGACCCAGTACTTC. This rearrangement joins TRBV5-1 to TRBJ2-5; TRBD2 matches at 8 bases. The J segment lost 5 bases and the V segment lost 2 bases, leaving 11 bases of the junction unmatched. There are 16 residues in the CDR3. CDR1 is SGHRS, CDR2 YFSETQ, per germline.

This clone was counted between two and nine times. This chain connects TRBV6-6 to TRBJ1-6; D might be TRBD1 (5 bases). The CDR3 is 14 residues long. Germline values: CDR1 MNHNY, CDR2 SVGAGI (reference sequence). Trimming took 8 bases from V and 4 from J, leaving 12 bases between them. CDR3 coding DNA: TGTGCCAGCGGCTACAGGTCGTATAATTCACCCCTCCACTTT. Encoded protein: CASGYRSYNSPLHF.

The rearrangement links TRBV18 to TRBJ2-7; TRBD1 agrees at 8 bases. The CDR3 loop spans 14 amino acids. The ends lost 5 bases at V and 7 bases at J; junction bases unmatched: 10. The germline CDR1 and CDR2 sequences are KGHSH and LQKENI. The CDR3 DNA reads as TGTGCCAGCTCAGGGTTGCAGGGGGCTGCGGAGCAGTACTTC. Encoded protein: CASSGLQGAAEQYF. Together with reference TRBV18 and TRBJ2-7, the CDR3 gives the full variable domain: NAGVMQNPRHLVRRRGQEARLRCSPMKGHSHVYWYRQLPEEGLKFMVYLQKENIIDESGMPKERFSAEFPKEGPSILRIQQVVRGDSAAYFCASSGLQGAAEQYFGPGTRLTVT.

The chain recombines TRBV20-1 with TRBJ1-1, with D uncertain. V lost 6 bases and J 7 bases, leaving 12 bases between the germline ends. The CDR3 covers 11 residues. The germline gives CDR1 DFQATT, CDR2 SNEGSKA (reference sequence). CDR3 protein: CSALSEFEAFF. The DNA of the CDR3 is TGCAGTGCCCTGAGCGAGTTTGAAGCTTTCTTT.

J is TRBJ1-4 and V is TRBV2; 7 nucleotides line up with TRBD1. With 5 bases clipped from V and 2 bases from J, the junction kept 5 bases outside the gene matches. The CDR3 totals 15 residues. Germline V lookup: CDR1 SNHLY, CDR2 FYNNEI. CDR3 loop: CASSPQTGTNEKLFF. CDR3 bases: TGTGCCAGCAGTCCCCAGACAGGGACTAATGAAAAACTGTTTTTT.

This rearrangement joins TRBV2 to TRBJ1-2; tentative D call: TRBD1 (5 bases). The CDR3 totals 15 residues. V was trimmed by 3 bases and J by 4 bases, leaving 15 bases between them. CDR1 and CDR2 (germline): SNHLY, FYNNEI. As DNA, the CDR3 is TGTGCCAGCAGTGAGGCGGGAGGGGTAGGCTATGGCTACACCTTC. This encodes CASSEAGGVGYGYTF.